The T cell receptor (beta chain) described here comes from a study of blood T cells in healthy people across ages. Trimming at V came to 3 bases and at J to 8 bases, leaving 14 bases not matched to a gene. CDR3 size: 17 residues. In germline, CDR1 is SGHRS, CDR2 YFSETQ. PCR was performed a second time for about 7 to 11 cycles using a sample-barcoded 5' primer and a J-beta primer mix. TCRdb itself ran the 5' RACE reads through MiXCR, one entry per CDR3 protein. The repertoire holds approximately 1.5 million distinct CDR3 sequences, with roughly two fifths as singletons. This receptor was obtained from a woman aged 18 to 35 in good health. Sequenced sample: blood. The V call is TRBV5-1, the J call TRBJ1-4, with 9 bases identical to TRBD1. CDR3 amino acids: CASSYLTSGQGREKLFF. The CDR3 DNA reads TGCGCCAGCAGCTACTTAACGTCGGGACAGGGAAGGGAAAAACTGTTTTTT.